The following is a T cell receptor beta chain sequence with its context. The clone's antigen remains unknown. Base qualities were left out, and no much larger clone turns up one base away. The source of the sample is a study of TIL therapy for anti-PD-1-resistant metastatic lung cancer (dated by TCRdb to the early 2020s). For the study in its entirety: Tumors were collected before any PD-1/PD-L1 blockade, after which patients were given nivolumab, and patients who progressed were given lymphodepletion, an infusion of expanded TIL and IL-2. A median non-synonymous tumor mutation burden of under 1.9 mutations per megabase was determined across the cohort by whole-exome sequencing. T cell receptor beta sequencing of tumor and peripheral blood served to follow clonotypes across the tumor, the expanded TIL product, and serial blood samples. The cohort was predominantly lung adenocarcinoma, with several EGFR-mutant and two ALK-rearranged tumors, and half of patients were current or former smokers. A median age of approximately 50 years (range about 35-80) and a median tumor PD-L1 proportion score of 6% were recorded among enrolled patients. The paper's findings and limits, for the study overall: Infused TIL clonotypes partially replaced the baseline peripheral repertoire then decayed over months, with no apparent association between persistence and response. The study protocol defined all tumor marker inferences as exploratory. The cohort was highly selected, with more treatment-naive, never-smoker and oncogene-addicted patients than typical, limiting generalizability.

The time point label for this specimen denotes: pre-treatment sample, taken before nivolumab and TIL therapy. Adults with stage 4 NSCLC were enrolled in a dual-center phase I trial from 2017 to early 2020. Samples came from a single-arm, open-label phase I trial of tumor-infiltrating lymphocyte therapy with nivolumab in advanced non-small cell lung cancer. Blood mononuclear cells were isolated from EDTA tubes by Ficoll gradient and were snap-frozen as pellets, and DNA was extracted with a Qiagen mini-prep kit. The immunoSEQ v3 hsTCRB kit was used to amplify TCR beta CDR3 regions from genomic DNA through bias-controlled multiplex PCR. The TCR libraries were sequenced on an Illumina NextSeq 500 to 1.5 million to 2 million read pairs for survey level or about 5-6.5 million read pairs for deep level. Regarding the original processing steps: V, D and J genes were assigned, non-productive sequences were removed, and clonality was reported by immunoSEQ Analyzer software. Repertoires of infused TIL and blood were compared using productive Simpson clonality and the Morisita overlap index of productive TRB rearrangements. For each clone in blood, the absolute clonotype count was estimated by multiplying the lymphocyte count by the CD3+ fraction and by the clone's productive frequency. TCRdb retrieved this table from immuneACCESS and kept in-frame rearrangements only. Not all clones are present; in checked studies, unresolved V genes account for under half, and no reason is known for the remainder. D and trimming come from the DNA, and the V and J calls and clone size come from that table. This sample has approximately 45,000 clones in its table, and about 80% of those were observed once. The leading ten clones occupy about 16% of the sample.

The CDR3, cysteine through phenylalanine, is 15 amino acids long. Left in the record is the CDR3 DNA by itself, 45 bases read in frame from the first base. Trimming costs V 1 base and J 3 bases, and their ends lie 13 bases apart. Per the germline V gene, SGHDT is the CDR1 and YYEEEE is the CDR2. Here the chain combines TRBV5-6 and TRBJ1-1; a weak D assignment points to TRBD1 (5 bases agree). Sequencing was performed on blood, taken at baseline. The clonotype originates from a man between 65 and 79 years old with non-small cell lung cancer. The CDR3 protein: CASSLWPGRDTEAFF. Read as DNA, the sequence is TGTGCCAGCAGCTTGTGGCCCGGCAGGGACACTGAAGCTTTCTTT.